One sample yielded the 31 T cell receptor beta chains listed below, sequenced in a study of T cell changes during pregnancy in multiple sclerosis. Here immunoSEQ multiplex PCR was the method, and the copy in TCRdb shows in-frame clones only, minus some. The sample gives some 10,000 clones, about four fifths of which show up once; over 9% is in the top ten. Sequencing used CD8+ T cells from peripheral blood mononuclear cells, obtained after pregnancy. These receptors were collected from a female donor in good health, enrolled as a control in a pregnancy study.

This clone showed up just once. This chain connects TRBV19 to TRBJ2-3; TRBD2 aligns across 9 bases. This CDR3 is built from 19 residues. V shed 5 bases and J 0 bases; nucleotides not matched to a gene: 15. Germline assignment: CDR1 LNHDA and CDR2 SQIVND (reference sequence). The CDR3 sequence is CASSPRSQTSGLSTDTQYF. As DNA, the CDR3 is TGTGCCAGTAGTCCCCGGTCCCAAACTAGCGGGCTTAGCACAGATACGCAGTATTTT. Drawing the rest from reference TRBV19 and TRBJ2-3, the complete variable domain is DGGITQSPKYLFRKEGQNVTLSCEQNLNHDAMYWYRQDPGQGLRLIYYSQIVNDFQKGDIAEGYSVSREKKESFPLTVTSAQKNPTAFYLCASSPRSQTSGLSTDTQYFGPGTRLTVL.

The gene calls are TRBV2 and TRBJ2-2; 7 positions match TRBD1. After removal of 5 bases from V and 7 bases from J, the junction contained 7 bases not matched to a gene. The germline gives CDR1 SNHLY, CDR2 FYNNEI. The CDR3 covers 14 residues. The CDR3 reads CASSTDRTGGELFF. DNA of the CDR3: TGTGCCAGCAGTACGGACAGGACCGGCGGGGAGCTGTTTTTT.

This sequence joins TRBV7-9 and TRBJ2-7; tentatively, D is TRBD2 (6 bases). The CDR3 loop spans 16 amino acids. Deletions cut 3 bases from V and 3 bases from J, with 18 bases between. CDR1 is SEHNR and CDR2 is FQNEAQ in the germline V gene (reference sequence). The CDR3 DNA sequence: TGTGCCAGCAGCTTGGGGACCGGGACTTATGTCTACGAGCAGTACTTC. Translation: CASSLGTGTYVYEQYF.

The gene calls are TRBV6-5 and TRBJ2-7; 9 bases are a match to TRBD2. CDR1 and CDR2 from the germline V gene are MNHEY and SVGAGI. V shed 2 bases and J 3 bases; nucleotides not matched to a gene: 8. The CDR3 is 16 amino acids. The CDR3 DNA reads as TGTGCCAGCAGTTACGGCGGGAGGGAGTCTGGCTACGAGCAGTACTTC. Translating it yields CASSYGGRESGYEQYF.

The sample holds one count of this clone. The V gene is TRBV5-1, the J gene TRBJ1-2; a possible D gene is TRBD1 (5 bases). Germline loops: CDR1 SGHRS, CDR2 YFSETQ. This CDR3 spans 14 amino acids. Trimming shortened V by 2 bases and J by 6 bases, and 14 bases separated the two germline ends. The CDR3 sequence is CASSFTQGVDGYTF. DNA of the CDR3: TGCGCCAGCAGCTTTACACAAGGGGTGGATGGCTACACCTTC.

The rearrangement joins TRBV28 to TRBJ2-5; TRBD1 matches 7 bases. The CDR3 covers 14 residues. V lost 6 bases, J lost 6 bases, and 10 bases stayed unmatched. From germline, CDR1 is MDHEN and CDR2 SYDVKM. The CDR3 sequence: CASSNNYRGQTQYF. DNA for the CDR3: TGTGCCAGCAGCAATAACTACAGGGGACAGACCCAGTACTTC.

V gene TRBV6-6 combines with J gene TRBJ2-5; 7 positions match TRBD1. The germline V gene encodes CDR1 MNHNY and CDR2 SVGAGI (reference sequence). The CDR3 has 14 residues. Trimming cost V 5 bases and J 4 bases; bases outside gene matches: 7. The CDR3 is CASSGTVEGETQYF. The CDR3 DNA reads as TGTGCCAGCAGTGGGACAGTAGAAGGAGAGACCCAGTACTTC.

The chain couples TRBV7-9 to TRBJ1-5; possible D gene TRBD1, 5 bases. The CDR3 has 12 residues. Per germline, CDR1 SEHNR and CDR2 FQNEAQ (reference sequence). V shed 5 bases and J shed 6 bases, with 8 bases lying between them. CDR3 amino acids: CASSRDFQPQHF. CDR3 DNA: TGTGCCAGCAGCCGGGACTTTCAGCCCCAGCATTTT.

The chain joins TRBV6-5 to TRBJ2-2; 7 bases align to TRBD2. The germline CDR1 and CDR2 sequences are MNHEY and SVGAGI. V gave up 2 bases and J gave up 7 bases; unmatched junction bases: 10. The length of the CDR3 is 16 residues. The CDR3 DNA is TGTGCCAGCAGTTACGGGGGGGGGAAAAAAAGCGGGGAGCTGTTTTTT. Protein sequence: CASSYGGGKKSGELFF.

The V gene is TRBV19, the J gene TRBJ2-1, with a weak D call TRBD1 (5 bases). CDR1 is LNHDA, CDR2 SQIVND, per germline (reference sequence). V lost 7 bases and J lost 6, with 16 bases in between. The CDR3 covers 14 residues. CDR3 nucleotides: TGTGCCAGTACGCCCCAGGGTCTGGGCAATGAGCAGTTCTTC. Its protein is CASTPQGLGNEQFF.

In DNA form, the CDR3 reads TGTGCCTGGAGTTTGCCGGGACTAGCAGCCGGGGAGCTGTTTTTT. Amino acids: CAWSLPGLAAGELFF. V gene TRBV30 combines with J gene TRBJ2-2, with 9 bases identical to TRBD2. CDR3 length: 15 residues. Trimming removed 2 bases from V and 6 bases from J; junction bases left unmatched: 7. Germline assignment: CDR1 GTSNPN and CDR2 SVGIG (reference sequence).

This clone is medium-sized in the sample. V gene TRBV6-5 combines with J gene TRBJ1-1; TRBD1 matches at 8 bases. V was pared by 2 bases and J by 0 bases, with 2 bases of the junction left unmatched. This CDR3 contains 15 residues. Germline-derived CDR1 and CDR2 are MNHEY and SVGAGI. The CDR3 DNA reads TGTGCCAGCAGTTACAGGGGACAGGTGAACACTGAAGCTTTCTTT. The encoded protein is CASSYRGQVNTEAFF.

The chain couples TRBV23-1 to TRBJ1-1, with TRBD1 matching 7 bases. TRBV23-1 is noted as an ORF with a role that remains uncertain. V shed 10 bases and J 4 bases; nucleotides not matched to a gene: 21. The CDR3 length is 17 residues. For the CDR3, the DNA is TGCGCCAAAGAGGGGGCGGCGCCGGGAGGGGTGGGCACTGAAGCTTTCTTT. Amino acids: CAKEGAAPGGVGTEAFF.

In its sample, this clone ranks as medium-sized. The rearrangement links TRBV9 to TRBJ2-1; 7 positions match TRBD2. The CDR3 sequence is 17 residues long. Germline CDR1 SGDLS, CDR2 YYNGEE. V lost 4 bases and J lost 2; bases outside the gene matches: 12. The CDR3 DNA reads as TGTGCCAGCAGCCTAAACTCCGGACTAGGAACCTACAATGAGCAGTTCTTC. Translated, it gives CASSLNSGLGTYNEQFF.

In its sample, this clone is medium-sized (0.01 to 0.1%). This rearrangement joins TRBV6-1 to TRBJ2-3; TRBD2 matches at 13 bases. This CDR3 region has 17 residues. CDR1 and CDR2 (germline): MNHNS, SASEGT. Trimming at V came to 0 bases and at J to 4 bases, leaving 4 bases not matched to a gene. As DNA, the CDR3 is TGTGCCAGCAGTGAAGCACTAGCGGGGGGGTTTTCAGATACGCAGTATTTT. It codes for CASSEALAGGFSDTQYF.

The chain has TRBV29-1 and TRBJ2-1, with 8 positions matching TRBD1. Germline values: CDR1 SQVTM, CDR2 ANQGSEA. Trimming took 3 bases from V and 0 from J; bases not matched to a gene: 4. The CDR3 loop spans 15 amino acids. DNA for the CDR3: TGCAGCGTTGACCCTGGGACAGGCTCCTACAATGAGCAGTTCTTC. It translates to CSVDPGTGSYNEQFF.

V gene TRBV19 combines with J gene TRBJ2-7; TRBD2 matches 9 bases. This CDR3 contains 16 residues. V was clipped by 5 bases and J by 3 bases; unmatched bases: 11. CDR1 is LNHDA, CDR2 SQIVND, per germline (reference sequence). For the CDR3, the DNA is TGTGCCAGTAGTGACCGGAGGGCGGGAGGGGGCTACGAGCAGTACTTC. It is translated as CASSDRRAGGGYEQYF.

The rearrangement links TRBV7-8 to TRBJ2-1; 11 bases agree with TRBD2. Per the germline V gene, CDR1 is SGHVS and CDR2 is FQNEAQ. The CDR3 has 15 residues. Trimming cost V 8 bases and J 9 bases; bases outside gene matches: 12. The CDR3 here is CASGSTSGEVIEQFF. The DNA of the CDR3 is TGTGCCAGCGGTTCGACTAGCGGGGAAGTCATTGAGCAGTTCTTC. The variable domain in full, completed from reference TRBV7-8 and TRBJ2-1, reads GAGVSQSPRYKVAKRGQDVALRCDPISGHVSLFWYQQALGQGPEFLTYFQNEAQLDKSGLPSDRFFAERPEGSVSTLKIQRTQQEDSAVYLCASGSTSGEVIEQFFGPGTRLTVL.

The V call is TRBV23-1, the J call TRBJ2-5, with TRBD2 identical over 9 bases. TRBV23-1 is flagged as an ORF with uncertain function. With 2 bases clipped from V and 2 bases from J, the junction kept 0 bases outside the gene matches. This CDR3 comprises 14 residues. The CDR3 protein is CASSQAGGQETQYF. For the CDR3, the DNA is TGCGCCAGCAGTCAAGCGGGAGGGCAAGAGACCCAGTACTTC.

The chain carries TRBV2 and TRBJ2-7, with TRBD1 matching 7 bases. The CDR3 loop spans 15 amino acids. V was clipped by 2 bases and J by 7 bases; unmatched bases: 11. Germline values: CDR1 SNHLY, CDR2 FYNNEI. Here the CDR3 reads CASSERTGVLGEQYF. CDR3 nucleotides: TGTGCCAGCAGTGAACGGACAGGAGTGCTGGGAGAGCAGTACTTC. Variable domain in full (rest from reference TRBV2 and TRBJ2-7): EPEVTQTPSHQVTQMGQEVILRCVPISNHLYFYWYRQILGQKVEFLVSFYNNEISEKSEIFDDQFSVERPDGSNFTLKIRSTKLEDSAMYFCASSERTGVLGEQYFGPGTRLTVT.

The chain employs TRBV29-1 and TRBJ2-1, with 11 bases that match TRBD2. Germline CDR1 and CDR2: SQVTM and ANQGSEA. This CDR3 region has 14 residues. Trimming removed 7 bases from V and 6 bases from J; junction bases left unmatched: 8. CDR3 residues: CSAYPTSGTNEQFF. CDR3 DNA sequence: TGCAGCGCCTACCCGACTAGCGGGACCAATGAGCAGTTCTTC.

The rearrangement joins TRBV7-9 to TRBJ2-3; D gene unclear. Germline CDR1 and CDR2: SEHNR and FQNEAQ (reference sequence). The CDR3 is made up of 13 amino acids. The V end lost 5 bases, the J end lost 4 bases, and 10 bases lay between the germline ends. The CDR3 here is CASSPIRSDTQYF. The CDR3, as DNA: TGTGCCAGCAGCCCCATCAGGTCAGATACGCAGTATTTT.

The rearrangement uses TRBV4-1 and TRBJ2-2, with 7 bases aligning to TRBD2. The CDR3 covers 16 residues. Germline loops: CDR1 MGHRA, CDR2 YSYEKL. V dropped 6 bases and J dropped 8; count of bases not matched to a gene: 15. The CDR3 spells CASSPPGRQFGGELFF. CDR3 DNA: TGCGCCAGCAGTCCACCCGGGAGGCAGTTTGGGGGGGAGCTGTTTTTT.

The chain links TRBV5-6 to TRBJ1-1; D might be TRBD1 (5 bases). With 4 bases removed from V and 2 bases from J, the gap between germline ends came to 12 bases. CDR1 and CDR2 (germline): SGHDT, YYEEEE. There are 14 residues in the CDR3. The CDR3: CASSLLGGNTEAFF. The CDR3 DNA is TGTGCCAGCAGCCTCTTGGGGGGAAACACTGAAGCTTTCTTT.

The rearrangement joins TRBV15 to TRBJ1-2, with a weak D call TRBD1 (6 bases). The V end lost 4 bases, the J end lost 2 bases, and 14 bases lay between the germline ends. The CDR3 consists of 15 residues. CDR1 LNHNV and CDR2 YYDKDF come from the germline V gene (reference sequence). The CDR3 is CATSNTQGNNYGYTF. The CDR3 region has the DNA TGTGCCACCAGCAACACACAGGGCAACAACTATGGCTACACCTTC.

The chain couples TRBV7-3 to TRBJ2-1; 15 nucleotides match TRBD2. This CDR3 region has 20 residues. V lost 2 bases and J lost 1; bases outside the gene matches: 9. CDR1 and CDR2 (germline): SGHTA, FQGTGA. CDR3 region: CASSLAGLAGGFRSYNEQFF. In DNA form, the CDR3 reads TGTGCCAGCAGCTTAGCGGGACTAGCGGGGGGTTTTCGTTCCTACAATGAGCAGTTCTTC.

The chain links TRBV7-8 to TRBJ1-5, with D unclear. Germline loops: CDR1 SGHVS, CDR2 FQNEAQ. The CDR3 sequence is 16 residues long. Trimming removed 1 base at V and 0 bases at J, with 10 bases between. The CDR3 nucleotides are TGTGCCAGCAGCTTAGTGGCAGACTATAGCAATCAGCCCCAGCATTTT. Translating gives CASSLVADYSNQPQHF.

The CDR3 DNA is TGCGCCAGCAGCTCGACAGGGGTTGGCACAGATACGCAGTATTTT. Residues: CASSSTGVGTDTQYF. J is TRBJ2-3 and V is TRBV5-1, with 8 bases fitting TRBD1. Looked up from germline, CDR1 is SGHRS and CDR2 is YFSETQ. Losses at the gene ends were 3 bases for V and 1 base for J; bases not matched to a gene: 4. This CDR3 contains 15 residues.

The rearrangement joins TRBV5-1 to TRBJ1-2, with a possible D match to TRBD1 (5 bases). The CDR3 is made up of 12 amino acids. CDR1 and CDR2 from the germline V gene are SGHRS and YFSETQ. V lost 5 bases and J 4 bases, leaving 9 bases between the germline ends. CDR3 DNA sequence: TGCGCCAGCAGTCGGGGGATCTATGGCTACACCTTC. As protein: CASSRGIYGYTF.

The chain has TRBV5-1 and TRBJ2-7; D not resolved. The CDR3 length is 11 residues. The germline V gene encodes CDR1 SGHRS and CDR2 YFSETQ. V gave up 0 bases and J gave up 10 bases, with 8 bases separating them. CDR3 sequence: CASSLGQEQYF. The CDR3 nucleotides read TGCGCCAGCAGCTTGGGGCAGGAACAGTACTTC.

This clone is labeled large. The gene calls are TRBV6-4 and TRBJ2-4, with D tentatively TRBD2 (5 bases). Germline V gives CDR1 MRHNA, CDR2 SNTAGT. Trimming cost V 0 bases and J 5 bases, with 5 bases left between them. CDR3 size: 13 residues. The CDR3 DNA follows: TGTGCCAGCAGTGACTCTAGCGAAAACATTCAGTACTTC. This gives the protein CASSDSSENIQYF.